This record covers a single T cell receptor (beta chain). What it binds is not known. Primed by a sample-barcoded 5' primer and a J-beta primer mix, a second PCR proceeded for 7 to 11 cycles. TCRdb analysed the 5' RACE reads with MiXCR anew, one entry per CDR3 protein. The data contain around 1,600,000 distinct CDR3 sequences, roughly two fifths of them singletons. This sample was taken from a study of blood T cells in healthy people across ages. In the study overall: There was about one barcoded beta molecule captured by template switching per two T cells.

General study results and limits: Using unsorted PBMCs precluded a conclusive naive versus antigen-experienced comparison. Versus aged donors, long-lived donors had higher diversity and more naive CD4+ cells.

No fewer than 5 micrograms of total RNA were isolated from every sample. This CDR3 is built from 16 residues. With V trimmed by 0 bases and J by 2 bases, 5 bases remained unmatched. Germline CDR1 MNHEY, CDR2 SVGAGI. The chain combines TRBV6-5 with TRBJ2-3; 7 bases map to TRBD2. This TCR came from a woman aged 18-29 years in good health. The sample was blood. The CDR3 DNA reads TGTGCCAGCAGTTACTCAAGGCTAGCGGACACAGATACGCAGTATTTT. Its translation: CASSYSRLADTDTQYF.